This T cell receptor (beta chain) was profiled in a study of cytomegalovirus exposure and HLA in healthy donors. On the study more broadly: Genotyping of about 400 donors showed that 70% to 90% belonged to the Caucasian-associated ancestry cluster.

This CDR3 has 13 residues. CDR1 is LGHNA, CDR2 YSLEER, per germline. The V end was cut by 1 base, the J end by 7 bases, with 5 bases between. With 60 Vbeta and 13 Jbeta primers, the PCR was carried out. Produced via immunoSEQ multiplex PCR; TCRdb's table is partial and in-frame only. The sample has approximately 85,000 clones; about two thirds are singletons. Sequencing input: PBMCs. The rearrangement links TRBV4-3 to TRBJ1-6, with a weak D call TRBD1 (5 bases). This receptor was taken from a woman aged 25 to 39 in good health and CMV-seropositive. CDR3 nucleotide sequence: TGCGCCAGCAGCCAAGGACAGAATTCACCCCTCCACTTT. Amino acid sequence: CASSQGQNSPLHF.